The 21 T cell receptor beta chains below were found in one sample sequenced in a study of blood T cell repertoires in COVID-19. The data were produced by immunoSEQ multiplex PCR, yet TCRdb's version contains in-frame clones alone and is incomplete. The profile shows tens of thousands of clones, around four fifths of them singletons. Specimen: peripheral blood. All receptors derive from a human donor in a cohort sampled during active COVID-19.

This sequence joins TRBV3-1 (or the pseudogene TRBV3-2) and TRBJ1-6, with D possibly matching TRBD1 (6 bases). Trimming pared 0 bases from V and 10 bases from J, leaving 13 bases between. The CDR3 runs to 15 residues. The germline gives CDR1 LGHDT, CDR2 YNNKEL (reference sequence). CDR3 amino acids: CASSQDPRGKSPLHF. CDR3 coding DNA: TGTGCCAGCAGCCAAGATCCCAGGGGAAAGTCACCCCTCCACTTT.

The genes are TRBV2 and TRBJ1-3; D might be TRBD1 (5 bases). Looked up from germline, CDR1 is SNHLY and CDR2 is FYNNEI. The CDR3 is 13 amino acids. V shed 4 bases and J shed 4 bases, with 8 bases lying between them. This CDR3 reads CASSAGYGNTIYF. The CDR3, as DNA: TGTGCCAGCAGTGCAGGGTACGGAAACACCATATATTTT.

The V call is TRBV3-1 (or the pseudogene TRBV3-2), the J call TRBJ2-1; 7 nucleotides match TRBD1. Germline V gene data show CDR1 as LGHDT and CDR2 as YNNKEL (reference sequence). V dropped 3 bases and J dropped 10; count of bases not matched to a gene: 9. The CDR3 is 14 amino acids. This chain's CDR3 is CASSQNLGDSEQFF. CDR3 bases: TGTGCCAGCAGCCAGAACCTCGGGGACAGCGAGCAGTTCTTC.

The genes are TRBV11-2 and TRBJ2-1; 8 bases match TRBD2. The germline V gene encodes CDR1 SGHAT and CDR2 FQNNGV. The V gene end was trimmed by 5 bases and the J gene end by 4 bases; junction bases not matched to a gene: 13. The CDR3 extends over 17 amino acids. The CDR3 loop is CASSPRGGGAGYNEQFF. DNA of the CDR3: TGTGCCAGCAGCCCCCGGGGGGGCGGGGCCGGGTACAATGAGCAGTTCTTC.

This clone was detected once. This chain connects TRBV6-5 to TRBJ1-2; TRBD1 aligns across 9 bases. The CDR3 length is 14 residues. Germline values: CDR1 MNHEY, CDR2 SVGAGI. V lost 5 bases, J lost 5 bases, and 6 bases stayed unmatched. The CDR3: CASSKQGAHYGYTF. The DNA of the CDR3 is TGTGCCAGCAGTAAACAGGGGGCGCATTATGGCTACACCTTC.

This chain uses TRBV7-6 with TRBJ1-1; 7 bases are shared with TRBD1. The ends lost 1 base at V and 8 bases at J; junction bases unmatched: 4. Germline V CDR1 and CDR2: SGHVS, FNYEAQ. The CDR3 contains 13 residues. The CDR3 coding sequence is TGTGCCAGCAGCTTAGGGGGACAGACCGAAGCTTTCTTT. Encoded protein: CASSLGGQTEAFF.

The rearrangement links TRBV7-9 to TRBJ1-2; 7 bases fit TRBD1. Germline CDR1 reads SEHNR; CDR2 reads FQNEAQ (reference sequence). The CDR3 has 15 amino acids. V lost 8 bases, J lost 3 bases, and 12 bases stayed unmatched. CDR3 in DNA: TGTGCCAGCCCCAGTCCGGGACAGCCTCACTATGGCTACACCTTC. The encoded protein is CASPSPGQPHYGYTF.

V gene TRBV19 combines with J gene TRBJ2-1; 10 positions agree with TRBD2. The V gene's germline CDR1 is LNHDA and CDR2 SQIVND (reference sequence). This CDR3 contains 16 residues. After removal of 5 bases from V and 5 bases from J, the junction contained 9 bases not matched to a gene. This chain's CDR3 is CASSSDPLAGDNEQFF. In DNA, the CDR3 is TGTGCCAGTAGTTCCGACCCCCTAGCGGGGGACAATGAGCAGTTCTTC.

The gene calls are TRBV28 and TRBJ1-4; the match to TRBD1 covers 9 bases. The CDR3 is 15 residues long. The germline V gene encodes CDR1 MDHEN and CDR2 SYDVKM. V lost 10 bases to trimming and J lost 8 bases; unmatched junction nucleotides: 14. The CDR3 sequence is CATETPGQGEEKLFF. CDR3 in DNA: TGTGCCACCGAGACCCCGGGACAGGGAGAAGAAAAACTGTTTTTT.

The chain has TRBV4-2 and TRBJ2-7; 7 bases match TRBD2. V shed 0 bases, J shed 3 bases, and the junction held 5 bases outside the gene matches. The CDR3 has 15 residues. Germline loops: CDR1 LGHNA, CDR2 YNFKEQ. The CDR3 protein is CASSQDTGGGYEQYF. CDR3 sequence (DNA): TGTGCCAGCAGCCAAGATACTGGGGGGGGCTACGAGCAGTACTTC.

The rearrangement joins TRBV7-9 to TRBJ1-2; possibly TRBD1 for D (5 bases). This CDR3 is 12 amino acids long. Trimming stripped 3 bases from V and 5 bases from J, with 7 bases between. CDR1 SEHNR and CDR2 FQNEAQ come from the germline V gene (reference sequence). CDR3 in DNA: TGTGCCAGCAGCTTGGACAAGTATGGCTACACCTTC. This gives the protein CASSLDKYGYTF.

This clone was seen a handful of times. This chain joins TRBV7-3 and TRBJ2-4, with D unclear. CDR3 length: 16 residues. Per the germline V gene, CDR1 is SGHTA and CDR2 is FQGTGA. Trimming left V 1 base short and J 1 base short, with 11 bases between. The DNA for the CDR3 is TGTGCCAGCAGCTTAAATACCAGAGCGGCCAAAAACATTCAGTACTTC. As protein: CASSLNTRAAKNIQYF.

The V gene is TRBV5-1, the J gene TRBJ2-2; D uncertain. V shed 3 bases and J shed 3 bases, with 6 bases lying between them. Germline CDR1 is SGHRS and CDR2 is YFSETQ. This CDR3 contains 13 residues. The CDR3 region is CASSSQDTGELFF. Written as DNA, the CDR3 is TGCGCCAGCAGCTCTCAGGACACCGGGGAGCTGTTTTTT.

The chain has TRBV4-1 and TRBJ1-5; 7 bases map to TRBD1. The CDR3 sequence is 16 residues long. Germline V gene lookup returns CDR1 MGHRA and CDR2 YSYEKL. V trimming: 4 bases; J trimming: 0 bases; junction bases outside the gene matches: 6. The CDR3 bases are TGCGCCAGCAGCCGAGGACAGGCGTATAGCAATCAGCCCCAGCATTTT. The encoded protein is CASSRGQAYSNQPQHF.

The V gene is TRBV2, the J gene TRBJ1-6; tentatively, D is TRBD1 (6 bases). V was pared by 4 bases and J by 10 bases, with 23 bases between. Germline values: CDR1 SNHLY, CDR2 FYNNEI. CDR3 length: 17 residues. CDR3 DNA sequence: TGTGCCAGCAGTGCCCTGGGACACCCGGGGATAGGGTCACCCCTCCACTTT. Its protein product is CASSALGHPGIGSPLHF.

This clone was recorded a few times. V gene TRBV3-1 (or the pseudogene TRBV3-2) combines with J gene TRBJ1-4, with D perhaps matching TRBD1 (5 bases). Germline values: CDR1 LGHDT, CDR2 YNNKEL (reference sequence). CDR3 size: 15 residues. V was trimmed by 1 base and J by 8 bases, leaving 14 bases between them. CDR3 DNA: TGTGCCAGCAGCCAAGGGATCAGGGCTGGGGAAAAACTGTTTTTT. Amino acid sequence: CASSQGIRAGEKLFF.

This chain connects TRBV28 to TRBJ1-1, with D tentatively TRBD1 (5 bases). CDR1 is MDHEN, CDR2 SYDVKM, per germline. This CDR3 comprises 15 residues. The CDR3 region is CATRSWGERNTEAFF. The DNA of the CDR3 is TGTGCTACTAGATCCTGGGGGGAAAGGAACACTGAAGCTTTCTTT.

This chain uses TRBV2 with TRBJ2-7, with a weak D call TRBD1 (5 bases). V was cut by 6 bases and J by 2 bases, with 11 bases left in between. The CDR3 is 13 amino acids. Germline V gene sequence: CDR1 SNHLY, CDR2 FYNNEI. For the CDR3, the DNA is TGTGCCAGCAGGGCAGGGCCAGCCTACGAGCAGTACTTC. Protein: CASRAGPAYEQYF.

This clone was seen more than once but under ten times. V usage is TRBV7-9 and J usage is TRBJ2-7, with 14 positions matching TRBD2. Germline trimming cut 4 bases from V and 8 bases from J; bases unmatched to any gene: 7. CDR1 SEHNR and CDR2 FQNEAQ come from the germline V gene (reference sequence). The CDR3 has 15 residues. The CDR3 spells CASSSLGLAGVKQYF. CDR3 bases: TGTGCCAGCAGCTCGTTGGGACTAGCGGGGGTAAAGCAGTACTTC.

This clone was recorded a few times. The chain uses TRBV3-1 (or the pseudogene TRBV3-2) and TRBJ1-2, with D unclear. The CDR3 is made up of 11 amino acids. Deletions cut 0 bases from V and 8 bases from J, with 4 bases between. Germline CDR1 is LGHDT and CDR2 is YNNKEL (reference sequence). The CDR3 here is CASSQDQGYTF. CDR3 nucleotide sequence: TGTGCCAGCAGCCAAGATCAGGGCTACACCTTC.

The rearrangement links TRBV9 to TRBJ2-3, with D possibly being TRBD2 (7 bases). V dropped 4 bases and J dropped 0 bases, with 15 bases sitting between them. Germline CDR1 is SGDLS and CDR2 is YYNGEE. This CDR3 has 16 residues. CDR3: CASSRGRGASTDTQYF. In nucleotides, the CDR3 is TGTGCCAGCAGCCGAGGTCGGGGGGCTAGCACAGATACGCAGTATTTT.